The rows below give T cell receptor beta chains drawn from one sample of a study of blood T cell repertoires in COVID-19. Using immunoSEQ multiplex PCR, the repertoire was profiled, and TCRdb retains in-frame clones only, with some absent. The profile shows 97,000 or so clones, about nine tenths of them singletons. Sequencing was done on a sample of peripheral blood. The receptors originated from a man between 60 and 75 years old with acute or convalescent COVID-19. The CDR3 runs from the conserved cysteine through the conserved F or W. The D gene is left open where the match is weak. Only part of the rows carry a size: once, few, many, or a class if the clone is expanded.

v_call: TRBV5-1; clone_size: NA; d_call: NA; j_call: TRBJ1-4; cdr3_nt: TGCGCCAGCAGCTTACAGGGCTTGGCGAATGAAAAACTGTTTTTT; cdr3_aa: CASSLQGLANEKLFF
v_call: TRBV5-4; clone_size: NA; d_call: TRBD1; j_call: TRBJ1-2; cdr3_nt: TGTGCCAGCAGCTTGGGTCAGGGGGCGGACTATGGCTACACCTTC; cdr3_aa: CASSLGQGADYGYTF
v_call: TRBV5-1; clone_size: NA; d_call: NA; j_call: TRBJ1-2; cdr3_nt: TGCGCCAGCAGCCCGGACACGGGCTATGGCTACACCTTC; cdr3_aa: CASSPDTGYGYTF
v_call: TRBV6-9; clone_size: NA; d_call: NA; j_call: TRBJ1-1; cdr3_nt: TGTGCCAGCAGTTTCGGACAGCAGCGGAACACTGAAGCTTTCTTT; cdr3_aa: CASSFGQQRNTEAFF
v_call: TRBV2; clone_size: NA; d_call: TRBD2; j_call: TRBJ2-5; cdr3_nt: TGTGCCAGCAAGGCTACTAGCGGTCCCCCAGAGACCCAGTACTTC; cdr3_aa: CASKATSGPPETQYF
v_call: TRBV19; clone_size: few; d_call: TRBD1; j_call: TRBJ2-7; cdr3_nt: TGTGCCAGTAGGGACAGGGACTCCCACGAGCAGTACTTC; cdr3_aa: CASRDRDSHEQYF
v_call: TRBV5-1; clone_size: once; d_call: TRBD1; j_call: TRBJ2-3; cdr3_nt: TGCGCCAGCAGCTTGGCCCTGGGACAGCGCACAGATACGCAGTATTTT; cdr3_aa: CASSLALGQRTDTQYF
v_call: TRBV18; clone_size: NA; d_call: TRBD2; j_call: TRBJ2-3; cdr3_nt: TGTGCCAGCTCACCCTTAGCGGGGTCCAATACAGATACGCAGTATTTT; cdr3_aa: CASSPLAGSNTDTQYF
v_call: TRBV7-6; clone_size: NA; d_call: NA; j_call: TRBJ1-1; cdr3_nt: TGTGCCAGCAGCTTAGGTGCAGAGAACACTGAAGCTTTCTTT; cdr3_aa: CASSLGAENTEAFF
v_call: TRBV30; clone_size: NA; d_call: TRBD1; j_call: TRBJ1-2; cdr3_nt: TGTGCCTTTACAGGGGGTGATTATTTCAGCTACACCTTC; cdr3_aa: CAFTGGDYFSYTF
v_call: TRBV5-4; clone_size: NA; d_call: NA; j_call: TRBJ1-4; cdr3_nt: TGTGCCAGCAGCTTGCGGCCTGGAGCTAATGAAAAACTGTTTTTT; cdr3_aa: CASSLRPGANEKLFF
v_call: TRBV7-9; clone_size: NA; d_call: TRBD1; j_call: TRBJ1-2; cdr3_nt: TGTGCCAGCAGCCCCTGGGACAGCAATAACTATGGCTACACCTTC; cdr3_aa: CASSPWDSNNYGYTF
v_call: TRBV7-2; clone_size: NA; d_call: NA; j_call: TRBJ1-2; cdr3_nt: TGTGCCAGCAGCACTAGTCCAAGAGTCGTAGGGTATGGCTACACCTTC; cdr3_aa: CASSTSPRVVGYGYTF
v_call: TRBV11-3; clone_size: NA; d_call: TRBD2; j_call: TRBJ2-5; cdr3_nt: TGTGCCAGCAGCCTGGGACACGGACTAGCGGGGGCCCTTGGGGAGACCCAGTACTTC; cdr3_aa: CASSLGHGLAGALGETQYF
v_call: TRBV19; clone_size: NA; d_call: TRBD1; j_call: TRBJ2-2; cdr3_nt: TGTGCCAGTAGTGGACAGGGGAACACCGGGGAGCTGTTTTTT; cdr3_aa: CASSGQGNTGELFF
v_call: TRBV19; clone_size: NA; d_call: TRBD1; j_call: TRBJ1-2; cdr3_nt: TGTGCCAGTAGTGTACAGGGGGCTGGGTATGGCTACACCTTC; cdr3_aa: CASSVQGAGYGYTF
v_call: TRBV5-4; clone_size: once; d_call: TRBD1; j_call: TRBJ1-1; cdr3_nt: TGTGCCAGCAGCTTACCGGGACAGGGTGTACGGGACACTGAAGCTTTCTTT; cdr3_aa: CASSLPGQGVRDTEAFF
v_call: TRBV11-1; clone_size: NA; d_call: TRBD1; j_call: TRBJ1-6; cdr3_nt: TGTGCCAGCAGCGATCTGGCAGGGGGAAACTCACCCCTCCACTTT; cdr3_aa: CASSDLAGGNSPLHF
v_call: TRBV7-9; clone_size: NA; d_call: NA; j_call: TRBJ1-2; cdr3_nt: TGTGCCAGCAGCACCGAGTGGGGAGCTAACTATGGCTACACCTTC; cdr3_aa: CASSTEWGANYGYTF
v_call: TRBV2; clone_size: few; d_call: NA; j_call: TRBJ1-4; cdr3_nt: TGTGCCAGCAAAGAGGTAGCTGAAAAACTGTTTTTT; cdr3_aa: CASKEVAEKLFF
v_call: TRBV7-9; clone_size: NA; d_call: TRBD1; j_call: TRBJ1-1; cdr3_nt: TGTGCCAGCAGCTTCCTACAGGGGGCCAGGACTGAAGCTTTCTTT; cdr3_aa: CASSFLQGARTEAFF
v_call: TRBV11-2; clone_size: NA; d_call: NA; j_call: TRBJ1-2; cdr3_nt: TGTGCCAGCAGCCGACAGGCGGGCTACACCTTC; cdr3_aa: CASSRQAGYTF
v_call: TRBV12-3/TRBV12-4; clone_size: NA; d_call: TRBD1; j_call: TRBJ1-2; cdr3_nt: TGTGCCAGCAGTCCGGGACAGTTCTATGGCTACACCTTC; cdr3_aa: CASSPGQFYGYTF
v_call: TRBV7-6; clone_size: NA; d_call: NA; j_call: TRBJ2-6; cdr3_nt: TGTGCCAGCAGCTTAAGCCCCTTAACCTCGGGGGCCAACGTCCTGACTTTC; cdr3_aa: CASSLSPLTSGANVLTF
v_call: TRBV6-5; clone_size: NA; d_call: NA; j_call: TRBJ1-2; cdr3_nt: TGTGCCAGCAGCCAAACAGTCAACTATGGCTACACCTTC; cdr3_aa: CASSQTVNYGYTF
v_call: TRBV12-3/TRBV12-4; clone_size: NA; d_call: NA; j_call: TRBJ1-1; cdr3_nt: TGTGCCAGCAGCTACAGTGGAACTGAAGCTTTCTTT; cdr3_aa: CASSYSGTEAFF
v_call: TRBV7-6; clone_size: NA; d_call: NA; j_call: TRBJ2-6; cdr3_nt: TGTGCCAGCAGCCCCATGGCGGCTGGGGCCAACGTCCTGACTTTC; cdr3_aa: CASSPMAAGANVLTF
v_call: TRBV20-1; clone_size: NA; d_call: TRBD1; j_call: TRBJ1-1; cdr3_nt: TGCAGTGCTAGACCGGACAGGCTGGCTTTCTTT; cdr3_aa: CSARPDRLAFF
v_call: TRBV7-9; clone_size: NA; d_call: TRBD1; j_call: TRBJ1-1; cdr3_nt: TGTGCCAGCAGCCCCCAGTCCGGACAGGGTAGGGGAGCTTTCTTT; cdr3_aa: CASSPQSGQGRGAFF
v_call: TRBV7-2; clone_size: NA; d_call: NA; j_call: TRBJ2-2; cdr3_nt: TGTGCCAGCAGCTCTAGGACATCCGGGGAGCTGTTTTTT; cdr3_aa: CASSSRTSGELFF
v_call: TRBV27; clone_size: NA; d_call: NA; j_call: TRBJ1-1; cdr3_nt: TGTGCCAGCAGTTTACGGGGGGCGGGCACTGAAGCTTTCTTT; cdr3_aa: CASSLRGAGTEAFF